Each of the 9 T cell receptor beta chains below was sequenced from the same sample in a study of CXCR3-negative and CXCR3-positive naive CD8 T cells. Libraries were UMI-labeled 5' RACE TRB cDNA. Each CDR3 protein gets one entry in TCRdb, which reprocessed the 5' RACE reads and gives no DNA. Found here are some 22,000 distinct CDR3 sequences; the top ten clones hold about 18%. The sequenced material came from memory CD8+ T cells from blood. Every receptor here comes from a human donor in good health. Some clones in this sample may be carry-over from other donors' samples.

The CDR3 loop reads CGSSPPLRTNYGYTF. The chain uses TRBV3-1 and TRBJ1-2; TCRdb's D call of TRBD1 is untestable without DNA. The germline CDR1 and CDR2 sequences are LGHDT and YNNKEL (reference sequence). The CDR3 has 15 amino acids.

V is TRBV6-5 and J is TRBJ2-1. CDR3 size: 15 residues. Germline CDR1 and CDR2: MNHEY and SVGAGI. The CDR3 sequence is CASSYSSSSYNEQFF.

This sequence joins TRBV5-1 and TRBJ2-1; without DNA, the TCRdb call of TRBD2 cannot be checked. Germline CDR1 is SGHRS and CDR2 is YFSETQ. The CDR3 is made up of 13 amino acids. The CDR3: CASSTGLDYEQFF.

The CDR3 is CASSFFPPTPREQYF. The V gene is TRBV7-2, the J gene TRBJ2-7; the D call from TCRdb, TRBD1, cannot be confirmed without DNA. The CDR3 contains 15 residues. The V gene's germline CDR1 is SGHTA and CDR2 FQGNSA.

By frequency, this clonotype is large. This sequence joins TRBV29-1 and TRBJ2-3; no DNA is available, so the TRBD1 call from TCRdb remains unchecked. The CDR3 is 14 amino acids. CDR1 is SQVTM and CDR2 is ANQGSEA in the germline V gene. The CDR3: CSVGDRGRTDTQYF.

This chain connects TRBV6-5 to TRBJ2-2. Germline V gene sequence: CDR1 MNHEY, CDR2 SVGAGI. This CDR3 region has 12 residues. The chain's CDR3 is CASSPAFGELFF.

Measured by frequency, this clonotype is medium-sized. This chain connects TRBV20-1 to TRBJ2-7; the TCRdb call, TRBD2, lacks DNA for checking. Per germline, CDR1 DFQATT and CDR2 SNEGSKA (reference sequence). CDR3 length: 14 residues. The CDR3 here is CSARGLADSYEQYF.

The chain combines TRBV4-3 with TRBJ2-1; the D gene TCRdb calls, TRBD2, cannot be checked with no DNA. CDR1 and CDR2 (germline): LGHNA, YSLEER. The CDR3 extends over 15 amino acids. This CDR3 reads CASSRDSGGPGEQFF.

This CDR3 is CASSLERLKGGMYEQYF. The chain is built from TRBV13 and TRBJ2-7; the TCRdb call, TRBD1, lacks DNA for checking. CDR3 length: 17 residues. Germline CDR1 is PRHDT and CDR2 is FYEKMQ (reference sequence).